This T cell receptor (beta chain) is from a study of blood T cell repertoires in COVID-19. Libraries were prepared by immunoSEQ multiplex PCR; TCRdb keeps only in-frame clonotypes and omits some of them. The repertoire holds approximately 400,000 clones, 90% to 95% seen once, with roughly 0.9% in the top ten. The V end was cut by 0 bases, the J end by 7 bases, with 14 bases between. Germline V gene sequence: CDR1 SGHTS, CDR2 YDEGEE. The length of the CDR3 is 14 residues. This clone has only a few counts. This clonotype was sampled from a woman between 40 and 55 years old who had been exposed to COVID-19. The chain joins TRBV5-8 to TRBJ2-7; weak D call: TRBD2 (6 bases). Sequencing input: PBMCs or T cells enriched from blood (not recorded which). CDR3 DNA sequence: TGTGCCAGCAGCTTGGCCCGAAGACTAGGGGAGCAGTACTTC. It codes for CASSLARRLGEQYF.